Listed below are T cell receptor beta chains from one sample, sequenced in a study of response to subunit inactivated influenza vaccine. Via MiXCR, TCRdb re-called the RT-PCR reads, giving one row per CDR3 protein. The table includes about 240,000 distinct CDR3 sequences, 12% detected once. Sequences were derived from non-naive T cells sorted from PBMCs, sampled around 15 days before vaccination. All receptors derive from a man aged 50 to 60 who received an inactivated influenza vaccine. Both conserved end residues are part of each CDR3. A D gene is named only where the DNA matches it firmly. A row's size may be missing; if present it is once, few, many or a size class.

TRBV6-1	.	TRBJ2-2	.	TGTGCCAGCAGTGGAGCCGGGACCCCAGAATGGACCGGGGAGCTGTTTTTT	CASSGAGTPEWTGELFF
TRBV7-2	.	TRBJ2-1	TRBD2	TGTGCCAGCAGCTTAGTTTCCACTAGCGGTCGTTACAATGAGCAGTTCTTC	CASSLVSTSGRYNEQFF
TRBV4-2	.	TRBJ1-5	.	TGTGCCAGCAGCCAAGACAGTCGAAGCAATCAGCCCCAGCATTTT	CASSQDSRSNQPQHF
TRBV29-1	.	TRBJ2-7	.	TGCAGCGTTGAGGGGGGGCCCCCTACCTACGAGCAGTACTTC	CSVEGGPPTYEQYF
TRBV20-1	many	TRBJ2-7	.	TGCAGTGCCAACCAGGGGCGCGAGCAGTACTTC	CSANQGREQYF
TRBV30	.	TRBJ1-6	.	TGTGCCTGGAGTGTAGCCCTGAATTCACCCCTCCACTTT	CAWSVALNSPLHF
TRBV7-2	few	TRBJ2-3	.	TGTGCCACTACTAGCAGCCTTAGCACAGATACGCAGTATTTT	CATTSSLSTDTQYF
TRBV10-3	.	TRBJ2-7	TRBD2	TGTGCGGCAGGGACTACGTCCTCCGAGCAGTACTTC	CAAGTTSSEQYF
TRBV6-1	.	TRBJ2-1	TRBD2	TGTGCCAGCAGGGAAGCTAGCGGGAGCGCCAATGAGCAGTTCTTC	CASREASGSANEQFF
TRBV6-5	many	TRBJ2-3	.	TGTGCCAGCAGTTACGCGGGAACCTACACAGATACGCAGTATTTT	CASSYAGTYTDTQYF
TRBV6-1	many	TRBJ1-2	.	TGTGCCAGCAGTGGCACCGGGGGGGGTCTGTATGGCTACACCTTC	CASSGTGGGLYGYTF
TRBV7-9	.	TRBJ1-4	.	TGTGCCAGCAGCTTAGATCTCAGAGCAACTAATGAAAAACTGTTTTTT	CASSLDLRATNEKLFF
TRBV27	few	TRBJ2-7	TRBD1	TGTGCCAGCAGTACGCCGGGACAGGGCTTCTACGAGCAGTACTTC	CASSTPGQGFYEQYF
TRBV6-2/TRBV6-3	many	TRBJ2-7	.	TGTGCCAGCAGTAAAGACGTAACCTACGAGCAGTACTTC	CASSKDVTYEQYF
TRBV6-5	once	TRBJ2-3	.	TGTGCCAGCAGTTACTCGACTACAGATACGCAGTATTTT	CASSYSTTDTQYF
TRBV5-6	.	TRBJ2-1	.	TGTGCCAGCAGCTGGGCAGCCAACAATGAGCAGTTCTTC	CASSWAANNEQFF
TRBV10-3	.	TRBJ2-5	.	TGTGCCATCAGTGATGGTATCGGGGGAGAGACCCAGTACTTC	CAISDGIGGETQYF
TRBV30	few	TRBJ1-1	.	TGTGCCTCCGACGGACTTGGTCGCACTGAAGCTTTCTTT	CASDGLGRTEAFF
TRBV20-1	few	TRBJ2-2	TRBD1	TGCAGTGCTATAGGACAGGGAAACACCGGGGAGCTGTTTTTT	CSAIGQGNTGELFF
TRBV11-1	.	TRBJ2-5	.	TGTGCCAGCACCCTTAATGGGGAGACCCAGTACTTC	CASTLNGETQYF
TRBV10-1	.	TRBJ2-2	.	TGCGCCAGCAGTGAGGCCACCGGGGAGCTGTTTTTT	CASSEATGELFF
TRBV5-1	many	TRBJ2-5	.	TGCGCCAGCAGCTTGGATCCAAACCAAGAGACCCAGTACTTC	CASSLDPNQETQYF
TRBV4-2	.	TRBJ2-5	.	TGTGCCAGCAGAGGTTCAGGAGAGACCCAGTACTTC	CASRGSGETQYF
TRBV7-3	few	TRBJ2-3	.	TGTGCCAGCAGCTTGAACGGGGGCACAGATACGCAGTATTTT	CASSLNGGTDTQYF
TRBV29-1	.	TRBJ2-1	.	TGCAGCGTTGTCTTCCTAGCGACGAATGAGCAGTTCTTC	CSVVFLATNEQFF
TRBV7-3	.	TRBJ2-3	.	TGTGCCAGCAGCTTAAAGTGGGCGGGCACAGATACGCAGTATTTT	CASSLKWAGTDTQYF
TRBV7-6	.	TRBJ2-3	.	TGTGCCAGCAGCTTAGGGGCGATTAGCACAGATACGCAGTATTTT	CASSLGAISTDTQYF
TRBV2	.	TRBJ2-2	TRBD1	TGTGCCAGCAGCCGGGACAGTTCGAACACCGGGGAGCTGTTTTTT	CASSRDSSNTGELFF
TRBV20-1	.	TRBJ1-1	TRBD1	TGCAGTGCTAGTTTTCCGGGACAGCGACCTGAAGCTTTCTTT	CSASFPGQRPEAFF
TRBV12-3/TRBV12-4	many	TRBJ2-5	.	TGTGCCAGCAGTTCCCCGCGGTTTTGGGGGGAGACCCAGTACTTC	CASSSPRFWGETQYF
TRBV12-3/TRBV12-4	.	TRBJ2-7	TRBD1	TGTGCCAGCAGTTTCAGGGGGCCATCCTACGAGCAGTACTTC	CASSFRGPSYEQYF
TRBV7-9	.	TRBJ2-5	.	TGTGCCAGCAGCTTCGGGTCTAGGGGGGGAGAGACCCAGTACTTC	CASSFGSRGGETQYF
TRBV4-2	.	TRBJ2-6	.	TGTGCCAGCAGCCAAGGCGGGGACCTCACCGTCCTGACTTTC	CASSQGGDLTVLTF
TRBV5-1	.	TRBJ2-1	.	TGCGCCAGCAGCTTAGAAATAGGGTACAATGAGCAGTTCTTC	CASSLEIGYNEQFF
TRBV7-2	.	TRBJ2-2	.	TGTGCCAGCAGCTCGCAGGGTTACACCGGGGAGCTGTTTTTT	CASSSQGYTGELFF
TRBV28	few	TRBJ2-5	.	TGTGCCAGCAGCATGGGGGGGGCCAGGAGGCAAGAGACCCAGTACTTC	CASSMGGARRQETQYF
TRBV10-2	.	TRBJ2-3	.	TGCGCCAGCAGTGACCAGATAACGCAGTATTTT	CASSDQITQYF
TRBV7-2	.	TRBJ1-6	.	TGTGCCAGCAGCTTAGGGCAGAGGAATTCACCCCTCCACTTT	CASSLGQRNSPLHF
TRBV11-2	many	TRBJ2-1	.	TGTGCCAGCAGCCCCTCTGGAGCCTACAATGAGCAGTTCTTC	CASSPSGAYNEQFF
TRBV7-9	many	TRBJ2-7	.	TGTGCCAGCACCCGAGCCTACGAGCAGTACTTC	CASTRAYEQYF
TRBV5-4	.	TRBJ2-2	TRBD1	TGTGCCAGCAGCTGGAGACAGGGGGGCGGCACCGGGGAGCAGTTTTTT	CASSWRQGGGTGEQFF
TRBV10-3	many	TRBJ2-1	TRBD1	TGTGCCATCAGACCTACCGGGACAGGCTACAATGAGCAGTTCTTC	CAIRPTGTGYNEQFF
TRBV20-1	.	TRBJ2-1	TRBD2	TGCAGTGCCTCGGGACTAGCGGGGGGGTACAATGAGCAGTTCTTC	CSASGLAGGYNEQFF
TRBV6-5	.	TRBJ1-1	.	TGTGCCAGCGGCCGGGAGAACACTGAAGCTTTCTTT	CASGRENTEAFF
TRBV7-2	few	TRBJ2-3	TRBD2	TGTGCCAGCAGCATTATTGGGAGGGGAGCAACAGATACGCAGTATTTT	CASSIIGRGATDTQYF
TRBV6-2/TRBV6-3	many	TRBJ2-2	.	TGTGCCAGCAGCCAAGGATCCGGGGAGCTGTTTTTT	CASSQGSGELFF
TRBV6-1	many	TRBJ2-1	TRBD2	TGTGCCAGCAAGACTAGCGGGAGCTACAATGAGCAGTTCTTC	CASKTSGSYNEQFF
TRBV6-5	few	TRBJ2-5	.	TGTGCCAGCAGTTCCGCGCGGGGGCCTTCTTTTCAAGAGACCCAGTACTTC	CASSSARGPSFQETQYF
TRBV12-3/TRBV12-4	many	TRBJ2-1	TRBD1	TGTGCCAGCACTCACCCGGGGACAGGGTGGAATGAGCAGTTCTTC	CASTHPGTGWNEQFF
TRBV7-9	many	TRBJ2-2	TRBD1	TGTGCCAGCAGCCCTCGACAGGGCCGGTCCGGGGAGCTGTTTTTT	CASSPRQGRSGELFF
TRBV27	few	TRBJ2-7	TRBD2	TGTGCCAGCAGTTTATTAGTCGGGAGGGCCCCCTACGAGCAGTACTTC	CASSLLVGRAPYEQYF
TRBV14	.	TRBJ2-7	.	TGTGCCAGCAGTCATAGCGTCTTCGGCTACGAGCAGTACTTC	CASSHSVFGYEQYF
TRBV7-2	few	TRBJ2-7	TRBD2	TGTGCCAGCAGCTTAGGGCCAGGGAGGGGTTACGAGCAGTACTTC	CASSLGPGRGYEQYF
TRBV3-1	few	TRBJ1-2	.	TGTGCCAGCAGCCCATCGAAGTTTGTTTCCGATGGCTACACCTTC	CASSPSKFVSDGYTF
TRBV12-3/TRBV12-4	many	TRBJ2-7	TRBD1	TGTGCCAGCAGCTTAGGGGGCGGCTCCTACGAGCAGTACTTC	CASSLGGGSYEQYF
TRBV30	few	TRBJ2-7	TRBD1	TGTGCCTGGGAACGGGACAGGGGCTACGAGCAGTACTTC	CAWERDRGYEQYF
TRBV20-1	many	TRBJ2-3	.	TGCAGTGCCCGGAAGGGTTCAGTAATCACAGATACGCAGTATTTT	CSARKGSVITDTQYF
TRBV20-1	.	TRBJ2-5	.	TGCAGTGCTGAGAGGACTGGAAGGGCCCAGTACTTC	CSAERTGRAQYF
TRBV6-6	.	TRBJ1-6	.	TGTGCCAGCAGACCCACGGACAGTTCACCCCTCCACTTT	CASRPTDSSPLHF